The clone carrying this TCR beta chain was seen more than once but under ten times. What it binds is not known. The sample originates from a study of T cell repertoires in cytomegalovirus infection. As for the study in general: The authors relied on CMV epitopes, both recently identified HLA-C-restricted and well-studied HLA-B-restricted. Indicated by public TCR beta signatures were CMV infection and matching HLA type.

Overall study results and limits: Cumulative frequency of public TCR beta families picked out carriers of CMV plus the relevant HLA. Clonotype analysis showed dominance of the ex vivo response by HLA-C-restricted CMV-specific TCR beta clonotypes.

TCRdb fed the reads into MiXCR, producing one record per CDR3 protein. The data show 450,000 to 600,000 distinct CDR3 sequences, roughly 43% seen once. Trimming took 6 bases from V and 4 from J; bases not matched to a gene: 7. This CDR3 is built from 15 residues. Germline CDR1 and CDR2: MNHEY and SMNVEV (reference sequence). The source material was cultured PBMCs, sampled from culture after CMV antigen stimulation. This sequence joins TRBV27 and TRBJ1-3, with 9 bases lining up with TRBD1. The TCR originated in a human donor in good health (CMV status not recorded). Some clones in this sample may be carry-over from other donors' samples. The DNA for the CDR3 is TGTGCCAGCAGCCCGACAGGGGGGCTGGGAAACACCATATATTTT. Protein: CASSPTGGLGNTIYF.